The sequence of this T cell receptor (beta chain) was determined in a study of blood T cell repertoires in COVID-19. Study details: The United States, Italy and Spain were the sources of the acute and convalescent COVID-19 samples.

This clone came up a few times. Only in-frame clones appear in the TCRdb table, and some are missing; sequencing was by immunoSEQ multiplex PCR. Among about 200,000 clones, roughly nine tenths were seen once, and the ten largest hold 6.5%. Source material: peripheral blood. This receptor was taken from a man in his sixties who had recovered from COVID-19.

The CDR3 loop is CASSLRSGRATDTQYF. The CDR3 nucleotides are TGTGCCAGCAGCTTACGAAGCGGGAGGGCAACAGATACGCAGTATTTT. The chain recombines TRBV7-9 with TRBJ2-3, with 10 bases lining up with TRBD2. Germline CDR1 reads SEHNR; CDR2 reads FQNEAQ (reference sequence). The CDR3 is made up of 16 amino acids. V lost 2 bases and J lost 3; bases outside the gene matches: 5.